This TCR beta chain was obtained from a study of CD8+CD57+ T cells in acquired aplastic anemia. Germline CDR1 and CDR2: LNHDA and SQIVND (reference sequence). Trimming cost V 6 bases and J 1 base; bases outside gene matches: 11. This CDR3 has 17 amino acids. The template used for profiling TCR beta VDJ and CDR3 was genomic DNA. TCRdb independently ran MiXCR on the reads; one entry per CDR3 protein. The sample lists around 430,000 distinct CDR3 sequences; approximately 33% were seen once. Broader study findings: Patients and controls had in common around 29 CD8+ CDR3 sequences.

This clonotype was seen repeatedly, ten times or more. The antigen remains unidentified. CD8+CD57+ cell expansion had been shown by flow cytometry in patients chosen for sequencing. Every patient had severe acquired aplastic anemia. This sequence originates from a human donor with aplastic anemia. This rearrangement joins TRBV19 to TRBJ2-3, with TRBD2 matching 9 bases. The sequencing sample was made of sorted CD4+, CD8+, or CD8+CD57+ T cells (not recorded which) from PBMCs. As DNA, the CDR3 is TGTGCCAGTAGCGCTCTACTAGCGGGTTTGGGCACAGATACGCAGTATTTT. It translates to CASSALLAGLGTDTQYF.